Presented here are 20 T cell receptor beta chains from one specimen sequenced in a study of human T cells and chemical hapten exposure. Time point defined: patch test 2, 6 weeks after DPC sensitization. Treatment specified: therapeutic diphenylcyclopropenone sensitization with weekly scalp DPC. TCRdb independently ran MiXCR on the RACE reads; one entry per CDR3 protein. The sample carries some 88,000 distinct CDR3 sequences, 8% to 13% recorded once. Sequencing was performed on whole blood, taken in connection with sensitization to the hapten diphenylcyclopropenone (DPC). These receptors all stem from a man aged 35 to 55 with alopecia areata. Some clones in this sample may be carry-over from other donors' samples.

This clonotype was picked up many times. The chain recombines TRBV15 with TRBJ2-5, with 7 nucleotides matching TRBD2. CDR3 length: 14 amino acids. Germline CDR1 LNHNV, CDR2 YYDKDF (reference sequence). J gave up 4 bases and V 5 bases, and 7 bases lay outside the gene matches. For the CDR3, the DNA is TGTGCCACCAGCCCCCGGGCGGGGGTAGAGACCCAGTACTTC. Protein: CATSPRAGVETQYF.

This clonotype was counted at least ten times. The chain joins TRBV7-2 to TRBJ2-2; D unresolved. Between the trimmed V and J ends, which lost 5 bases and 7 bases, there was a span of 11 bases. The CDR3 is made up of 13 amino acids. CDR1 is SGHTA and CDR2 is FQGNSA in the germline V gene. The CDR3 protein is CASSGRVDGELFF. CDR3 DNA: TGTGCCAGCAGCGGTAGGGTGGACGGGGAGCTGTTTTTT. Full variable domain (remainder filled in from reference TRBV7-2 and TRBJ2-2): GAGVSQSPSNKVTEKGKDVELRCDPISGHTALYWYRQSLGQGLEFLIYFQGNSAPDKSGLPSDRFSAERTGGSVSTLTIQRTQQEDSAVYLCASSGRVDGELFFGEGSRLTVL.

This chain connects TRBV27 to TRBJ2-3, with D perhaps assigned TRBD1 or TRBD2 (5 bases each). Deletions cut 2 bases from V and 0 bases from J, with 12 bases between. The germline V gene encodes CDR1 MNHEY and CDR2 SMNVEV (reference sequence). This CDR3 is 16 amino acids long. DNA for the CDR3: TGTGCCAGCAGTTTAATCGGGGCAGTTAGCACAGATACGCAGTATTTT. Translating gives CASSLIGAVSTDTQYF.

A few counts support this clonotype. This sequence joins TRBV2 and TRBJ2-5; 9 nucleotides align to TRBD1. Germline V CDR1 and CDR2: SNHLY, FYNNEI. This CDR3 comprises 14 residues. V shed 6 bases and J 5 bases; nucleotides not matched to a gene: 7. In DNA, the CDR3 is TGTGCCAGCAGCGGACAGGGGCTTGGTGAGACCCAGTACTTC. Translated: CASSGQGLGETQYF.

This chain connects TRBV24-1 to TRBJ2-1; maybe TRBD2 (5 bases). CDR3 length equals 12 residues. The germline CDR1 and CDR2 sequences are KGHDR and SFDVKD. Trimming removed 10 bases from V and 1 base from J, with 7 bases in between. CDR3 sequence reads: CATRGSYNEQFF. As DNA, the CDR3 is TGTGCCACTCGGGGATCCTACAATGAGCAGTTCTTC.

The chain has TRBV9 and TRBJ2-3; TRBD2 matches 12 bases. V lost 0 bases, J lost 0 bases, and 8 bases stayed unmatched. The germline CDR1 and CDR2 sequences are SGDLS and YYNGEE. The CDR3 totals 19 residues. The CDR3 region has the DNA TGTGCCAGCAGCGTAGATACTAGCGGGAGGCCCGCTAGCACAGATACGCAGTATTTT. The encoded protein is CASSVDTSGRPASTDTQYF.

The chain recombines TRBV7-2 with TRBJ2-7; 9 nucleotides match TRBD2. The ends lost 3 bases at V and 2 bases at J; junction bases unmatched: 5. CDR1 and CDR2 (germline): SGHTA, FQGNSA. This CDR3 has 15 residues. Written as DNA, the CDR3 is TGTGCCAGCAGCTTTTCGCTAGCGGGAACCTACGAGCAGTACTTC. This encodes CASSFSLAGTYEQYF.

This clonotype has only a few counts. A read error may account for a junction end that differs from germline. The rearrangement joins TRBV7-2 to TRBJ1-5; maybe TRBD1 (5 bases). The CDR3 covers 14 residues. In germline, CDR1 is SGHTA, CDR2 FQGNSA. CDR3 in amino acids: CASSLGGSSPSVDF. The DNA for the CDR3 is TGTGCCAGCAGCTTGGGGGGAAGTTCCCCCAGTGTGGATTTT.

The CDR3 sequence: CSASDVTASYEQYF. CDR3 bases: TGCAGTGCTAGTGATGTGACAGCATCCTACGAGCAGTACTTC. The chain is built from TRBV20-1 and TRBJ2-7; TRBD1 might be the D (5 bases). The V gene's germline CDR1 is DFQATT and CDR2 SNEGSKA (reference sequence). The V end lost 3 bases, the J end lost 1 base, and 13 bases lay between the germline ends. The CDR3 extends over 14 amino acids.

This clonotype was observed many times. The chain uses TRBV18 and TRBJ2-2; the D gene is possibly TRBD2 (5 bases). Germline values: CDR1 KGHSH, CDR2 LQKENI. Trimming removed 6 bases at V and 4 bases at J, with 18 bases between. This CDR3 comprises 16 residues. CDR3 region: CASSQDPAGSTGELFF. The CDR3 coding sequence is TGTGCCAGCTCTCAGGACCCGGCGGGTAGCACCGGGGAGCTGTTTTTT.

This clonotype appeared a few times. The chain joins TRBV5-8 to TRBJ1-2; TRBD1 aligns across 8 bases. The germline V gene encodes CDR1 SGHTS and CDR2 YDEGEE. The junction had 1 base not matched to a gene; V was cut back by 4 bases and J by 2 bases. The CDR3 covers 13 residues. The CDR3 sequence is CASSRTGNYGYTF. The CDR3 DNA reads TGTGCCAGCAGCCGGACAGGGAACTATGGCTACACCTTC.

The chain combines TRBV29-1 with TRBJ2-5, with D unresolved. CDR3 length: 12 residues. Germline assignment: CDR1 SQVTM and CDR2 ANQGSEA. The V and J ends lost 3 bases and 1 base respectively, with 6 bases between them. The CDR3 DNA is TGCAGCGTTGATGACATCCAAGAGACCCAGTACTTC. Translating it yields CSVDDIQETQYF. Looking up the rest from reference TRBV29-1 and TRBJ2-5 gives the full variable domain: SAVISQKPSRDICQRGTSLTIQCQVDSQVTMMFWYRQQPGQSLTLIATANQGSEATYESGFVIDKFPISRPNLTFSTLTVSNMSPEDSSIYLCSVDDIQETQYFGPGTRLLVL.

There are a few counts of this clonotype. The chain links TRBV20-1 to TRBJ2-7, with 9 bases lining up with TRBD2. Trimming cost V 4 bases and J 5 bases; bases outside gene matches: 6. CDR1 and CDR2 (germline): DFQATT, SNEGSKA (reference sequence). The CDR3 covers 13 residues. The CDR3 DNA follows: TGCAGTGCTATGGCGGGAGGGGGCCACGAGCAGTACTTC. Amino acid sequence: CSAMAGGGHEQYF.

This clonotype was detected only a few times. The gene calls are TRBV20-1 and TRBJ2-6; tentative D call: TRBD2 (6 bases). Germline-derived CDR1 and CDR2 are DFQATT and SNEGSKA (reference sequence). The CDR3 has 19 amino acids. Trimming removed 5 bases from V and 0 bases from J, with 23 bases in between. CDR3 sequence reads: CSAYRRAGKLHSGANVLTF. The CDR3 DNA follows: TGCAGTGCTTATAGACGTGCGGGGAAGCTTCACTCTGGGGCCAACGTCCTGACTTTC.

The sample holds many counts of this clonotype. The chain carries TRBV28 and TRBJ1-1; unclear D gene. Trimming stripped 7 bases from V and 1 base from J, with 13 bases between. Germline CDR1 reads MDHEN; CDR2 reads SYDVKM. This CDR3 comprises 14 residues. CDR3 DNA: TGTGCCAGCACCAATCCCCCGGGGAACACTGAAGCTTTCTTT. Its translation: CASTNPPGNTEAFF.

This clonotype has a single count. Germline and junction disagree at one end, which may indicate a read error. CDR3: CARSLASGLAGGGEQFF. In DNA form, the CDR3 reads TGTGCCAGGAGTTTAGCAAGCGGTCTAGCGGGAGGGGGTGAGCAGTTCTTC. J is TRBJ2-1 and V is TRBV12-3 or TRBV12-4, with 12 bases aligning to TRBD2. The CDR3 spans 17 residues.

Only one count was recorded for this clonotype. The V gene is TRBV15, the J gene TRBJ2-2, with 10 nucleotides matching TRBD2. From germline, CDR1 is LNHNV and CDR2 YYDKDF (reference sequence). J was trimmed by 5 bases and V by 5 bases; bases with no gene match: 5. The CDR3 loop spans 15 amino acids. The CDR3 nucleotides read TGTGCCACCAGCCTTCTAGCGGGAGTTACCGGGGAGCTGTTTTTT. The encoded protein is CATSLLAGVTGELFF.

This clonotype was detected a few times. V gene TRBV24-1 combines with J gene TRBJ2-1; possibly TRBD1 for D (6 bases). Trimming took 4 bases from V and 7 from J, leaving 16 bases between them. Germline values: CDR1 KGHDR, CDR2 SFDVKD. The CDR3 covers 15 residues. CDR3 sequence reads: CATSESTGFWNEQFF. CDR3 bases: TGTGCCACCAGTGAATCGACAGGTTTTTGGAATGAGCAGTTCTTC.

In its sample, this clonotype was seen a few times. The chain couples TRBV5-1 to TRBJ2-1; D may be TRBD1 (8 bases). Germline V lookup: CDR1 SGHRS, CDR2 YFSETQ. The CDR3 is 14 residues long. Trimming cost V 0 bases and J 10 bases, with 14 bases left between them. The CDR3 sequence is CASSLATGGGEQFF. CDR3 in DNA: TGCGCCAGCAGCTTGGCCACAGGGGGGGGCGAGCAGTTCTTC.

This clonotype occurred many times. V is TRBV29-1 and J is TRBJ1-1; 7 nucleotides match TRBD1. The CDR3 contains 14 residues. Germline V CDR1 and CDR2: SQVTM, ANQGSEA. J gave up 1 base and V 5 bases, and 7 bases lay outside the gene matches. CDR3 DNA sequence: TGCAGCGTTTTAGTCGGACAGGAGAACACTGAAGCTTTCTTT. It yields the protein CSVLVGQENTEAFF.